The 7 T cell receptor beta chains in this list originate from one sample, sequenced in a study of shared clonotypes between healthy human individuals. Produced via immunoSEQ multiplex PCR; TCRdb's table is partial and in-frame only. The sample holds hundreds of thousands of clones; around four fifths are singletons and the top ten take around 1.7%. Sequenced: memory CD4+ T cells sorted from blood. Subset here: CD45RA-negative fraction. The receptors shown here come from a woman in her 30s in good health.

In DNA form, the CDR3 reads TGTGCCAGCAGCCGGTGGGACGAACGGGACAGGTTGAATCAGCCCCAGCATTTT. Amino acids: CASSRWDERDRLNQPQHF. The V gene is TRBV7-8, the J gene TRBJ1-5; 8 bases line up with TRBD1. V lost 5 bases to trimming and J lost 4 bases; unmatched junction nucleotides: 16. Germline CDR1 SGHVS, CDR2 FQNEAQ. The CDR3 spans 18 residues.

The chain uses TRBV9 and TRBJ1-1; unclear D gene. V dropped 0 bases and J dropped 0 bases, with 9 bases sitting between them. Germline lookup yields CDR1 SGDLS and CDR2 YYNGEE. The CDR3 length is 15 residues. The CDR3 coding sequence is TGTGCCAGCAGCGTAGGGGAGGGAATGAACACTGAAGCTTTCTTT. It yields the protein CASSVGEGMNTEAFF.

This clone has just a few counts. The chain is built from TRBV7-6 and TRBJ2-5; D gene uncertain. The CDR3 is 14 residues long. Germline CDR1 is SGHVS and CDR2 is FNYEAQ. V lost 0 bases to trimming and J lost 1 base, with 6 bases between them. In DNA, the CDR3 is TGTGCCAGCAGCTTAGCCACGGGCCAAGAGACCCAGTACTTC. Its protein product is CASSLATGQETQYF.

This chain links TRBV6-6 with TRBJ2-3; D gene uncertain. Germline CDR1 is MNHNY and CDR2 is SVGAGI (reference sequence). There are 12 residues in the CDR3. V gave up 2 bases and J gave up 2 bases, with 2 bases separating them. CDR3 bases: TGTGCCAGCAGTTACGACACAGATACGCAGTATTTT. Its protein is CASSYDTDTQYF.

To note about this clone: Other DNA sequences of this sample code for an identical CDR3. The chain links TRBV5-4 to TRBJ2-1; 7 nucleotides align to TRBD1. Losses at the gene ends were 4 bases for V and 0 bases for J; bases not matched to a gene: 10. This CDR3 is 17 amino acids long. Germline CDR1 SGHNT, CDR2 YYREEE (reference sequence). CDR3 loop: CASSLEGGGSSYNEQFF. The CDR3 DNA sequence: TGTGCCAGCAGCCTCGAAGGGGGCGGAAGCTCCTACAATGAGCAGTTCTTC.

This clone was seen a few times. The chain employs TRBV5-1 and TRBJ2-1; 14 bases line up with TRBD2. The V and J ends lost 0 bases and 12 bases, in that order; junction bases with no gene match: 5. The CDR3 is made up of 15 amino acids. Germline V lookup: CDR1 SGHRS, CDR2 YFSETQ. This CDR3 is CASSLGLAGGEGQFF. DNA of the CDR3: TGCGCCAGCAGCTTGGGACTAGCGGGAGGGGAGGGGCAGTTCTTC. Drawing the rest from reference TRBV5-1 and TRBJ2-1, the complete variable domain is KAGVTQTPRYLIKTRGQQVTLSCSPISGHRSVSWYQQTPGQGLQFLFEYFSETQRNKGNFPGRFSGRQFSNSRSEMNVSTLELGDSALYLCASSLGLAGGEGQFFGPGTRLTVL.

The rearrangement uses TRBV7-9 and TRBJ2-7; D is perhaps TRBD1 or TRBD2 (5 bases each). Looked up from germline, CDR1 is SEHNR and CDR2 is FQNEAQ (reference sequence). Trimming shortened V by 5 bases and J by 5 bases, and 16 bases separated the two germline ends. The CDR3 extends over 14 amino acids. Here the CDR3 reads CASSPSGGLDEQYF. The CDR3 coding sequence is TGTGCCAGCAGCCCAAGTGGGGGATTAGACGAGCAGTACTTC.